The T cell receptor beta chain described here comes from a study of PD-1 blockade in classical Hodgkin lymphoma. Every one of the patients relapsed after autologous stem cell transplantation (brentuximab vedotin exposure was variable). The CDR3 totals 16 residues. Germline lookup yields CDR1 SGHRS and CDR2 YFSETQ. The V gene end was trimmed by 2 bases and the J gene end by 5 bases; junction bases not matched to a gene: 6. The assay was immunoSEQ multiplex PCR, and TCRdb's table has in-frame clones only and misses some. Counted here are 24,000 or so clones, 65% to 90% occurring once; the ten biggest clones make up 15% to 20%.

V is TRBV5-1 and J is TRBJ2-1; TRBD2 agrees at 11 bases. This clonotype was obtained from a human donor with classical Hodgkin lymphoma. This sample comprised peripheral blood mononuclear cells (PBMCs), obtained before the second cycle of nivolumab. The CDR3 loop is CASSFLLAGGNNEQFF. The DNA of the CDR3 is TGCGCCAGCAGCTTCCTCCTAGCGGGGGGAAACAATGAGCAGTTCTTC.